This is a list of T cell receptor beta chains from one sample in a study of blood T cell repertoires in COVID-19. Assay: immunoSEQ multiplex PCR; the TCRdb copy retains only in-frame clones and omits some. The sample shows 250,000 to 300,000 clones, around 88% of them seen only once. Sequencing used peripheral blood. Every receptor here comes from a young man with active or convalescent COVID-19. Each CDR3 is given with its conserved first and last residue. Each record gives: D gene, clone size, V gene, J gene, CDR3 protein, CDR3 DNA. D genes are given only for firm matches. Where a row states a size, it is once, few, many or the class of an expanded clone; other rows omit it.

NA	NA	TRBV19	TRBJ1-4	CASRRDRQDNEKLFF	TGTGCCAGTAGACGTGACCGACAGGATAATGAAAAACTGTTTTTT
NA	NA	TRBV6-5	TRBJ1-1	CASSYAMNTEAFF	TGTGCCAGCAGTTACGCTATGAACACTGAAGCTTTCTTT
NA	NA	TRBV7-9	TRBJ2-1	CASSRVRGARYNEQFF	TGTGCCAGCAGCCGGGTCCGGGGGGCTCGTTACAATGAGCAGTTCTTC
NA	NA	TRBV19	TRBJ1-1	CASSWADTNTEAFF	TGTGCCAGTAGTTGGGCAGATACGAACACTGAAGCTTTCTTT
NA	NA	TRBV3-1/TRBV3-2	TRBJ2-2	CASSQAGLVSGELFF	TGTGCCAGCAGCCAAGCGGGTCTCGTCTCCGGGGAGCTGTTTTTT
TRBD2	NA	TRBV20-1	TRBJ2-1	CSASPSGGGGSYNEQFF	TGCAGTGCTAGTCCTAGCGGGGGGGGAGGTTCCTACAATGAGCAGTTCTTC
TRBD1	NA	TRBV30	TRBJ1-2	CAWLGDRGGSGYGYTF	TGTGCCTGGCTTGGGGACAGGGGAGGTTCTGGCTATGGCTACACCTTC
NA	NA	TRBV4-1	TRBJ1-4	CASSQVGAGEKLFF	TGCGCCAGCAGCCAAGTAGGGGCAGGGGAAAAACTGTTTTTT
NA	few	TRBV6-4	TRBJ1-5	CAMSGRGVTNQPQHF	TGTGCCATGAGTGGGAGGGGGGTAACTAATCAGCCCCAGCATTTT
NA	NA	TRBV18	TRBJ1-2	CASSERLPRTDTYGYTF	TGTGCCAGCTCCGAGAGGCTACCTCGGACAGACACCTATGGCTACACCTTC
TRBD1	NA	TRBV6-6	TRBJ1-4	CASSLSVTGVGATSEKLFF	TGTGCCAGCAGCTTATCCGTGACAGGGGTAGGGGCAACTAGTGAAAAACTGTTTTTT
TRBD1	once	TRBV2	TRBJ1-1	CASKPWTGGNLGTEAFF	TGTGCCAGCAAACCATGGACAGGGGGCAATCTGGGCACTGAAGCTTTCTTT
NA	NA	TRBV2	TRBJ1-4	CASGRGGLTNEKLFF	TGTGCCAGTGGGAGAGGTGGGCTAACTAATGAAAAACTGTTTTTT
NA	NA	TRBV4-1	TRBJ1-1	CASSPQRGGWAFF	TGCGCCAGCAGCCCCCAGCGGGGGGGCTGGGCTTTCTTT
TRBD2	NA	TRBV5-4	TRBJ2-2	CASSLGQTSGGYTGELFF	TGTGCCAGCAGCTTGGGTCAGACTAGCGGGGGGTACACCGGGGAGCTGTTTTTT
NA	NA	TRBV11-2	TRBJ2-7	CASSGYFGGGTKQYF	TGTGCCAGCAGCGGGTATTTTGGGGGGGGCACAAAGCAGTACTTC
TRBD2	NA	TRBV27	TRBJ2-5	CASSFLADHQETQYF	TGTGCCAGCAGTTTCCTAGCGGACCACCAAGAGACCCAGTACTTC
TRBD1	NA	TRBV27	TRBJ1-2	CASGGQGTRYGYTF	TGTGCCAGCGGAGGACAGGGTACCCGTTATGGCTACACCTTC
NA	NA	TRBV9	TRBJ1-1	CASSVEEGLRTEAFF	TGTGCCAGCAGCGTAGAGGAGGGCTTGAGGACTGAAGCTTTCTTT
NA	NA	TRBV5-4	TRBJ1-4	CASSLSGNEKLFF	TGTGCCAGCAGCTTGTCAGGGAATGAAAAACTGTTTTTT
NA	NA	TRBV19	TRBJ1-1	CASQTGNTEAFF	TGTGCCAGCCAAACAGGGAACACTGAAGCTTTCTTT
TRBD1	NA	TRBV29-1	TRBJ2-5	CSGSRGTAETQYF	TGCAGCGGCAGCCGTGGGACAGCAGAGACCCAGTACTTC
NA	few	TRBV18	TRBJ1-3	CASSPTPMARAGNTIYF	TGTGCCAGCTCACCAACCCCGATGGCCAGGGCTGGAAACACCATATATTTT
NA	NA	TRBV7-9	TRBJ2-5	CASSLGAGHETQYF	TGTGCCAGCAGCTTAGGGGCCGGACACGAGACCCAGTACTTC
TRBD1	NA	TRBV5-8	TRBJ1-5	CASSWGTDYNQPQHF	TGTGCCAGCAGCTGGGGGACAGATTACAATCAGCCCCAGCATTTT
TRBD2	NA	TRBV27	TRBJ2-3	CASSLAGGRGSTDTQYF	TGTGCCAGCAGTTTGGCGGGTGGGCGGGGGAGCACAGATACGCAGTATTTT
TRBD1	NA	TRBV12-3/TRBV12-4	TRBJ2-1	CASRTGGYEQFF	TGTGCCAGCAGAACAGGGGGGTATGAGCAGTTCTTC
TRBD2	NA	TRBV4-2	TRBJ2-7	CASSQEGVAGVYEQYF	TGTGCCAGCAGCCAAGAGGGGGTAGCGGGGGTCTACGAGCAGTACTTC
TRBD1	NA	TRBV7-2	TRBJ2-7	CASSERDRHPTPYEQYF	TGTGCCAGCAGCGAGAGGGACAGGCACCCGACTCCTTACGAGCAGTACTTC
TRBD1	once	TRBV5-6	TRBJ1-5	CASSLRVGTGGIQPQHF	TGTGCCAGCAGCTTGAGGGTAGGAACAGGGGGCATTCAGCCCCAGCATTTT
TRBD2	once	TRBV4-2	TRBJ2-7	CASSQDPSGGITSYEQYF	TGTGCCAGCAGCCAAGATCCTAGCGGGGGGATTACATCCTACGAGCAGTACTTC
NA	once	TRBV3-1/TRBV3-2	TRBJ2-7	CASSQTENYEQYF	TGTGCCAGCAGCCAGACAGAAAACTACGAGCAGTACTTC
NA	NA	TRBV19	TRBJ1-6	CASSIDGHATPLHF	TGTGCCAGTAGTATAGACGGACACGCGACGCCCCTCCACTTT
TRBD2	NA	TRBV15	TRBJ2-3	CATSRGVAGGPTSTDTQYF	TGTGCCACCAGCCGCGGGGTGGCGGGGGGACCTACTAGCACAGATACGCAGTATTTT
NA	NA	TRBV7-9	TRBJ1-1	CASSQSGGDTEAFF	TGTGCCAGCAGCCAGTCCGGGGGGGACACTGAAGCTTTCTTT
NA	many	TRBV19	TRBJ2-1	CASSIGGTPGFREQFF	TGTGCCAGTAGTATAGGAGGGACACCAGGGTTTCGAGAGCAGTTCTTC